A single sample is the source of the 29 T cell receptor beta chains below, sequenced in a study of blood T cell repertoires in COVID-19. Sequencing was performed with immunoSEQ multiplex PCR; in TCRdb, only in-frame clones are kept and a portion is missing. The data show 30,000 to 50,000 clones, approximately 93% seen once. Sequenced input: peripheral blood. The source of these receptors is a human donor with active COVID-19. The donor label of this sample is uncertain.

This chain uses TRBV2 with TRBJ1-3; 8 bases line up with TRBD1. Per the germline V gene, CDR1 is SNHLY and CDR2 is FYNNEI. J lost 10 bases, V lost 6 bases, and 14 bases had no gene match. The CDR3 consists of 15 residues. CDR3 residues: CASRASGGMQGTIYF. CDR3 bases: TGTGCCAGCAGAGCTTCAGGGGGCATGCAGGGTACCATATATTTT.

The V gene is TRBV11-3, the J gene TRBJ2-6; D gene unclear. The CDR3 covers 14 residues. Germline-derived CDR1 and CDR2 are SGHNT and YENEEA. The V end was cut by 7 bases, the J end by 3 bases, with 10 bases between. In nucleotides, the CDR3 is TGTGCCAGCACCGACTCTCTTGGGGCCAACGTCCTGACTTTC. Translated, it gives CASTDSLGANVLTF.

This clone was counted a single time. In DNA, the CDR3 is TGTGCCAGCAGCCAAGACTTGGGAAGATACGGGGGGAGCAATGAGCAGTTCTTC. Translation: CASSQDLGRYGGSNEQFF. V and J are TRBV14 and TRBJ2-1; 7 nucleotides line up with TRBD2. Germline V gene lookup returns CDR1 SGHDN and CDR2 FVKESK. This CDR3 has 18 amino acids. Germline trimming cut 0 bases from V and 6 bases from J; bases unmatched to any gene: 14.

The chain's CDR3 is CASSVEGGNPGGRVETQYF. The DNA for the CDR3 is TGTGCCAGCAGCGTAGAGGGAGGGAACCCGGGGGGTCGGGTAGAGACCCAGTACTTC. The chain carries TRBV9 and TRBJ2-5, with 7 bases that match TRBD2. Trimming cost V 0 bases and J 4 bases; bases outside gene matches: 18. This CDR3 has 19 residues. The germline gives CDR1 SGDLS, CDR2 YYNGEE.

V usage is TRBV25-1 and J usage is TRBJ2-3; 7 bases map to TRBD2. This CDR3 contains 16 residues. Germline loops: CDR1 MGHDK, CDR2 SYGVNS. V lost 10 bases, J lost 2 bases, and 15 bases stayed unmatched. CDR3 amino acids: CATSLAEPSDTDTQYF. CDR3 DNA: TGTGCCACGTCTCTAGCGGAACCCAGTGACACAGATACGCAGTATTTT.

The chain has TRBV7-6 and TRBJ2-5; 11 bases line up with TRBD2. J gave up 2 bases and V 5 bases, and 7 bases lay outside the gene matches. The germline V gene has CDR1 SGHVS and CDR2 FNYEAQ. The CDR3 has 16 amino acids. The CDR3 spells CASSQTSGVLQETQYF. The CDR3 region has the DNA TGTGCCAGCAGCCAGACTAGCGGGGTACTACAAGAGACCCAGTACTTC.

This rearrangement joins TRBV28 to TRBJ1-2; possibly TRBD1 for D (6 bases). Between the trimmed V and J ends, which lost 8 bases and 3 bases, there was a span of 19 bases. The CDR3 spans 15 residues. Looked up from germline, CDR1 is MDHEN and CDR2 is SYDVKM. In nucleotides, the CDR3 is TGTGCCAGCGCCCCCACAGGGTTCTCCTACTATGGCTACACCTTC. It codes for CASAPTGFSYYGYTF.

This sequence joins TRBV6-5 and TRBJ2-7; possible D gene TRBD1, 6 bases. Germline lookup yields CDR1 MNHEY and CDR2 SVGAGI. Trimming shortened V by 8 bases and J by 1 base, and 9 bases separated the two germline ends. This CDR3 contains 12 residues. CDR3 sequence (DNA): TGTGCCAGCTCGAGGGGGTCCTACGAGCAGTACTTC. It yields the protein CASSRGSYEQYF.

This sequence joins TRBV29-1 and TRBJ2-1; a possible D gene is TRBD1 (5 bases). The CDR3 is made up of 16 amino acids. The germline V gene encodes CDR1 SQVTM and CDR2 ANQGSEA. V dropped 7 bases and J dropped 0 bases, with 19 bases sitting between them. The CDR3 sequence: CSAKSQGMSSYNEQFF. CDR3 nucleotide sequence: TGCAGCGCCAAATCCCAGGGAATGAGCTCCTACAATGAGCAGTTCTTC.

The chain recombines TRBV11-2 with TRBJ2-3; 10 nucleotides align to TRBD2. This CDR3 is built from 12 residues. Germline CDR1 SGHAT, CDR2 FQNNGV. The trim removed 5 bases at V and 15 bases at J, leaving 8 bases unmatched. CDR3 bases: TGTGCCAGCAGCCATCCTAGCGGGAGTATATATTTT. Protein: CASSHPSGSIYF.

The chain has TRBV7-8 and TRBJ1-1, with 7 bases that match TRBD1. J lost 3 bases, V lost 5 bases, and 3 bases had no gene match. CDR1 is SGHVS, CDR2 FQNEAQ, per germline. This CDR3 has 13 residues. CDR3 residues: CASSTDRDTEAFF. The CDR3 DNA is TGTGCCAGCAGCACCGACAGGGACACTGAAGCTTTCTTT.

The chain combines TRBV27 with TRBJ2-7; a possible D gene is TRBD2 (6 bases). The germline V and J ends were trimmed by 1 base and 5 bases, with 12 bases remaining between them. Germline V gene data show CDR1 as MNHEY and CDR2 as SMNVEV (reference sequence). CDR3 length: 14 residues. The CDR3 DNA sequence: TGTGCCAGCAGTTTATTAGCTAGCGCCCACGAGCAGTACTTC. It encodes CASSLLASAHEQYF.

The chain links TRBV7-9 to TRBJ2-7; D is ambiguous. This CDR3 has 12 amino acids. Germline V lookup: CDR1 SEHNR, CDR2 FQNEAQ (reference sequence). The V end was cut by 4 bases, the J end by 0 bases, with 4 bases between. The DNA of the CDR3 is TGTGCCAGCAGCTCCTTCTCCTACGAGCAGTACTTC. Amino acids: CASSSFSYEQYF.

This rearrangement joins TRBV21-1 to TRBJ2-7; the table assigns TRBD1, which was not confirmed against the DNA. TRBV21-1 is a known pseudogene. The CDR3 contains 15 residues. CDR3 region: CASSKEGARIYEQYF. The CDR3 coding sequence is TGTGCCAGCAGCAAAGAGGGGGCGAGGATCTACGAGCAGTACTTC.

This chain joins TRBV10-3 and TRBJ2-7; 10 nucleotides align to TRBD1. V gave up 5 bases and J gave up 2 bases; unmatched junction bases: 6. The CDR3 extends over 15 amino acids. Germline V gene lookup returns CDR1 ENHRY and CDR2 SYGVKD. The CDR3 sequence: CAISQDRGYPYEQYF. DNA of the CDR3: TGTGCCATCAGTCAGGACAGGGGGTACCCCTACGAGCAGTACTTC.

The CDR3 DNA is TGTGCCATCAGTGAGTCGAGCTCGGAGACCCAGTACTTC. Its protein product is CAISESSSETQYF. The rearrangement uses TRBV10-3 and TRBJ2-5; D unclear. This CDR3 region has 13 residues. Trimming removed 0 bases from V and 5 bases from J, with 7 bases in between. The germline CDR1 and CDR2 sequences are ENHRY and SYGVKD.

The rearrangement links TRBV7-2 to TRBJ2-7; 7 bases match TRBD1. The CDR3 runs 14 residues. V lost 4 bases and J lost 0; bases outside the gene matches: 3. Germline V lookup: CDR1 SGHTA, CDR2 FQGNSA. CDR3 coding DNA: TGTGCCAGCAGCTCGGACAGGTTCTCCTACGAGCAGTACTTC. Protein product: CASSSDRFSYEQYF.

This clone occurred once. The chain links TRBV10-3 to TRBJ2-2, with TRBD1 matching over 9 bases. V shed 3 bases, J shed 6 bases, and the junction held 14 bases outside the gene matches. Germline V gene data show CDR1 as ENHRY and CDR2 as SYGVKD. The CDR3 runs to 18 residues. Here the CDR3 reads CAISDPRDRVIGAGELFF. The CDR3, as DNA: TGTGCCATCAGTGACCCTAGGGACAGGGTTATTGGTGCCGGGGAGCTGTTTTTT.

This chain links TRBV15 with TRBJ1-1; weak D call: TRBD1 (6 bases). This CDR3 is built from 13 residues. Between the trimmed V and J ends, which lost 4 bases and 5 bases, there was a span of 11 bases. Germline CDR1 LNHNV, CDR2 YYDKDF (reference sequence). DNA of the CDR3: TGTGCCACCAGCACCAGGGGCAGGACTGAAGCTTTCTTT. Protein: CATSTRGRTEAFF.

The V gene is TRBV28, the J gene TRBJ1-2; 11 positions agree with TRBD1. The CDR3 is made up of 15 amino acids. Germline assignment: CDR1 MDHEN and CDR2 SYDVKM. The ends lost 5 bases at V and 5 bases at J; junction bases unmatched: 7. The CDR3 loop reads CASSPRGQGEYGYTF. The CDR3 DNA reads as TGTGCCAGCAGTCCCAGGGGACAGGGGGAGTATGGCTACACCTTC.

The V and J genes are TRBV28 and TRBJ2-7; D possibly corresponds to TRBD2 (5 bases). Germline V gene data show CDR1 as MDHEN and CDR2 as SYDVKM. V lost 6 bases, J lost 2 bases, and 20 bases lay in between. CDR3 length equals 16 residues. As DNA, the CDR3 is TGTGCCAGCAGCCAAACAACTAGTCCTCCGACCTACGAGCAGTACTTC. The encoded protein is CASSQTTSPPTYEQYF.

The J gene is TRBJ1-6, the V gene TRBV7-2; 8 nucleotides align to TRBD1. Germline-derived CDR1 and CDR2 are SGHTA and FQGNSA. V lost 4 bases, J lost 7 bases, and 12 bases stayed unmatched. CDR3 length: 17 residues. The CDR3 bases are TGTGCCAGCAGCTCCCCAGCTGGTCGGGACAGGAATTCACCCCTCCACTTT. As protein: CASSSPAGRDRNSPLHF.

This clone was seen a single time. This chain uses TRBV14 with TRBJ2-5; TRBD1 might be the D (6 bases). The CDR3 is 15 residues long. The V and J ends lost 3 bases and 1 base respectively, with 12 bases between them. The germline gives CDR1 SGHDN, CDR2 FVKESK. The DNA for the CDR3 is TGTGCCAGCAGCCAGGGGTGGACAGCCCAAGAGACCCAGTACTTC. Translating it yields CASSQGWTAQETQYF.

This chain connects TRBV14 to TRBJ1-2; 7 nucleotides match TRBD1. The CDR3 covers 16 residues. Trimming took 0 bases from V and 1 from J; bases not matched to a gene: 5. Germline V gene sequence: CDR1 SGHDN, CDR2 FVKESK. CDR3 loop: CASSQDYRGRNYGYTF. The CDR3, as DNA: TGTGCCAGCAGCCAAGATTACAGGGGTCGTAACTATGGCTACACCTTC.

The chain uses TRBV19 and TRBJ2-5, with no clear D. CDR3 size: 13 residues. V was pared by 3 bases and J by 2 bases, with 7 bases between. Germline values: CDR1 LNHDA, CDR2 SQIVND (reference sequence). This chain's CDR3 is CASSIGRQETQYF. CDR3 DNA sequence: TGTGCCAGTAGTATTGGGCGACAAGAGACCCAGTACTTC.

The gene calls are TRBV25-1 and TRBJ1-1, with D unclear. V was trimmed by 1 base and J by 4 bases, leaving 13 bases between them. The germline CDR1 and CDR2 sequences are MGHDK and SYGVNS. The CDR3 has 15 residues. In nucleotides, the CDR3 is TGTGCCAGCAGTGAATTTAGTTCCTGGTCCACTGAAGCTTTCTTT. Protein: CASSEFSSWSTEAFF.

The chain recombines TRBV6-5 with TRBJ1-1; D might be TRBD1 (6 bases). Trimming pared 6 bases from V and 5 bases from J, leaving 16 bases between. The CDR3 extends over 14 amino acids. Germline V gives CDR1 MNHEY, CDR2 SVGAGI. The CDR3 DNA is TGTGCCAGCAGGAGGGACAACCTAGGGACTGAAGCTTTCTTT. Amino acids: CASRRDNLGTEAFF.

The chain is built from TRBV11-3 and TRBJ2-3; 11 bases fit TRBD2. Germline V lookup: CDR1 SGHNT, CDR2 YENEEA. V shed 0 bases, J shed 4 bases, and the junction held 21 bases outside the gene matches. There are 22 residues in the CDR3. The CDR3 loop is CASSLEAGGVLAGGGASDTQYF. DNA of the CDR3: TGTGCCAGCAGCTTAGAAGCGGGGGGCGTTCTAGCGGGAGGTGGAGCATCAGATACGCAGTATTTT.

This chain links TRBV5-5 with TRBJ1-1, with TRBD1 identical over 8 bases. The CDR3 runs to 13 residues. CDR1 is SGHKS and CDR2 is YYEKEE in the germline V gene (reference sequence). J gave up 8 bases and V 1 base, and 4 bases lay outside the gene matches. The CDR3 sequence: CASSLNTGGEAFF. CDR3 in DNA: TGTGCCAGCAGCTTGAATACAGGGGGAGAAGCTTTCTTT.